The text below deals with one T cell receptor (beta chain). The antigen is not known. None of the donors, who were healthy HIV-negative adults, had recently had acute infections or vaccinations. Deep-level running was used for the assay. Some clones are missing from TCRdb's copy, which holds only in-frame ones; the method was immunoSEQ multiplex PCR. The table includes about 690,000 clones, about 90% detected once. The CDR3 sequence is 15 residues long. Germline values: CDR1 SEHNR, CDR2 FQNEAQ (reference sequence). The V segment lost 5 bases and the J segment 3 bases; nucleotides outside the gene matches: 7. The sample comes from a study of shared clonotypes between healthy human individuals. General study points: Large depth notwithstanding, sorted-subset sequencing proved incomplete by rarefaction.

This TCR was sampled from a man aged 18 to 35 in good health. Some clones in this sample may be carry-over from other donors' samples. Input material: memory CD8+ T cells from PBMCs. This sample's subset: CD45RO+ cells pooled with CCR7-negative TemRA cells. The chain combines TRBV7-9 with TRBJ2-1; 7 bases align to TRBD2. The CDR3 region is CASSSSGWVYNEQFF. CDR3 nucleotide sequence: TGTGCCAGCAGCAGTAGCGGGTGGGTCTACAATGAGCAGTTCTTC.